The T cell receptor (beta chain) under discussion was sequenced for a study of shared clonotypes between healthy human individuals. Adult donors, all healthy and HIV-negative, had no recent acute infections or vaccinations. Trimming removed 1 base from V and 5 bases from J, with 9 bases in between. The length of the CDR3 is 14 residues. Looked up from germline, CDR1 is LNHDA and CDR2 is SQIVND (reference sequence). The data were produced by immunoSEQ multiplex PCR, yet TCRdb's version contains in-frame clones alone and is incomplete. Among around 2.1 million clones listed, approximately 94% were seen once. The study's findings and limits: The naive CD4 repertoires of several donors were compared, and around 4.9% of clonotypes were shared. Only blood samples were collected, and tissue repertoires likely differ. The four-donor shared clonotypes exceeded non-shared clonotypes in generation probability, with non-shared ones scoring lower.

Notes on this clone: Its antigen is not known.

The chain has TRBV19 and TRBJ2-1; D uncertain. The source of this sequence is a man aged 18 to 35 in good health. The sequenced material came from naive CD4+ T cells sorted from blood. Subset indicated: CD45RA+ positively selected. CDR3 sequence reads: CASSIVAFDNEQFF. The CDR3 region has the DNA TGTGCCAGTAGTATAGTAGCTTTCGACAATGAGCAGTTCTTC.